This T cell receptor beta chain is drawn from a study of T cell clusters in autoimmune cytopenias (dated 2019 in TCRdb). Context from the whole study: TRB sequencing reached a median depth of about 52,000 reads per sample and yielded a median of approximately 2,400 distinct TRB clonotypes per sample. TRB and IGH repertoires from peripheral blood were sequenced in autoimmune cytopenia patients at active disease and during treatment follow-up, with healthy, CLL and autoimmune hepatitis controls included alongside. The study aimed to test whether autoimmune cytopenia patients carry a disease-specific immune repertoire signature usable as a blood-based biomarker.

TRB rearrangements were amplified by multiplex PCR using a touch-down protocol with TRB-A and TRB-B primer pools mixed in one tube. Illumina adapters and sample indices were added to the amplicons through two consecutive PCR reactions using Phusion HS II polymerase. Amplicons were gel-purified with the NucleoSpin Gel and PCR Clean-up kit, then quantified by Qubit and quality-checked on an Agilent 2100 Bioanalyzer. Sequencing of the libraries was done on an Illumina MiSeq with 600-cycle, single-indexed, paired-end runs. Per the authors' processing: TRB reads were aligned and assembled with MiXCR version 2.1.12 using the default MiXCR reference library. A clone was defined by each unique CDR3 nucleotide sequence, and the analysis included only productive sequences with two or more reads. Repertoire diversity was assessed with alpha-parameterized diversity profiles (alpha 0 to 5), including the Shannon (alpha 1) and Simpson (alpha 2) indices, which were computed with an R script. The tcR package was used to compute combinatorial TRB VJ usage, which was then compared between cohorts by principal component analysis with ade4. GLIPH was used to cluster TCRbeta CDR3s in pairs of cohorts matched for age and read depth, and a Wilcoxon test was used to compare cluster frequencies. TCRdb reprocessed the reads, reporting each CDR3 protein sequence once and no DNA. The V and J calls shown here were made by TCRdb, not taken from the authors' results. The sample's table covers over 7,500 distinct CDR3 sequences. The ten largest make up approximately 5.4% of the sample.

Measured from the cysteine to the phenylalanine, the CDR3 is 17 residues long. No DNA sequence is on record. The germline V gene encodes CDR1 SGHKS and CDR2 YYEKEE (reference sequence). The study at large found these results: Shifts in the TRB repertoire, including less even repertoires in secondary cytopenia and CLL, were mostly a reflection of lymphoma bias and not of autoimmunity. In the comparison of secondary cytopenia with CLL, the cluster-lack signature was not observed, apparently because the dominant lymphoma-associated repertoire masked the signature. Compared with active autoimmune hepatitis patients, healthy donors had almost three times as many exclusive TRB clusters, a finding consistent with an autoimmunity-wide signature. A lack of physiological T cell clusters in primary autoimmune cytopenia patients was suggested by GLIPH, as 51 clusters were found to be exclusive to healthy donors versus about 16 exclusive to patients. The T cell clusters were defined only in silico, and the functional role of the clusters still needed to be validated experimentally.

Per sample, around 250 ng of peripheral blood genomic DNA, 35,000 to 40,000 genome equivalents, was used for TRB amplification. Its count unrecorded, this clonotype is medium-sized (0.01 to 0.1%) by frequency. The target of this receptor is not known. The clonotype originates from a human donor with an autoimmune cytopenia or autoimmune hepatitis (not recorded which). Sequenced sample: peripheral blood. The V and J segments used are TRBV5-5 and TRBJ2-1; the TRBD2 assignment by TCRdb is unverifiable without DNA. The CDR3 has the sequence CASSPSASGGARNEQFF.